A selection of T cell receptor beta chains follows, all from one sample in a study of cytomegalovirus exposure and HLA in healthy donors. Assay used: immunoSEQ multiplex PCR; TCRdb lists only in-frame clones, some missing. The sample yields 150,000 to 200,000 clones, about 82% seen once. Sequencing input: PBMCs. All receptors come from a woman aged 30 to 39 in good health and CMV-seronegative. Both conserved end residues are part of each CDR3. D genes are given only for firm matches.

D: TRBD1
V: TRBV2
CDR3: CASRQETGGRSGNTIYF

D: .
V: TRBV5-1
CDR3: CASSFGRVWAYNEQFF

D: TRBD1
V: TRBV6-4
CDR3: CASSDNQGDRQYF

D: .
V: TRBV7-8
CDR3: CASSPRGTGELFF

D: TRBD2
V: TRBV5-1
CDR3: CASSFSGGTNTGELFF

D: TRBD1
V: TRBV25-1
CDR3: CASRGTAYYGYTF

D: .
V: TRBV27
CDR3: CASSLIRPAGLYEQYF

D: .
V: TRBV27
CDR3: CASSRLGGFTGELFF

D: .
V: TRBV7-9
CDR3: CSSSLTHYGYTF

D: .
V: TRBV30
CDR3: CAWSDQENTEAFF

D: TRBD1
V: TRBV14
CDR3: CASSAHRGVVNTEAFF

D: .
V: TRBV29-1
CDR3: CSGRSGRGVMNTEAFF

D: TRBD1
V: TRBV10-1
CDR3: CASSGQGAGNTIYF

D: .
V: TRBV6-5
CDR3: CASSHGGPGRETQYF

D: TRBD1
V: TRBV4-1
CDR3: CASSQDGTGGGTDTQYF

D: TRBD1
V: TRBV30
CDR3: CAWEQGWVNYGYTF

D: TRBD1
V: TRBV30
CDR3: CAWNKRTGGGETQYF

D: .
V: TRBV6-5
CDR3: CASSYSSGEKNEKLFF

D: .
V: TRBV5-1
CDR3: CASSLAPRQETQYF

D: .
V: TRBV7-8
CDR3: CASSLTHTGTNTGELFF

D: TRBD1
V: TRBV4-1
CDR3: CASSQEGQGIREQFF

D: TRBD1
V: TRBV4-3
CDR3: CASSQTGQAEHF

D: TRBD2
V: TRBV2
CDR3: CASIGLATETQYF

D: .
V: TRBV30
CDR3: CAWSTPMRRNEKLFF

D: .
V: TRBV30
CDR3: CAWDQGTEAFF

D: TRBD2
V: TRBV6-4
CDR3: CASSDGDGGGNEQFF

D: .
V: TRBV6-5
CDR3: CASSYQVNTGELFF

D: TRBD1
V: TRBV28
CDR3: CASSLFAGGHSYNEQFF

D: .
V: TRBV4-2
CDR3: CASSPQVSYEQYF